This T cell receptor (beta chain) was sequenced for a study of shared clonotypes between healthy human individuals. Study-wide results and limits: It was observed that about 5% of naive CD4 clonotypes were shared across a handful of donors. Lower generation probabilities were found for non-shared clonotypes than for those shared by all four donors.

V was shortened by 2 bases and J by 0 bases, with 8 bases between the two germline ends. There are 15 residues in the CDR3. CDR1 and CDR2 (germline): MNHEY, SMNVEV (reference sequence). CD8 cells regarded as naive lacked CD45RO, were positively chosen for CCR7, and omitted terminally differentiated effector memory CD45RA+ cells. This clone was counted a single time. The antigen is unknown. Other DNA sequences within the sample encode an identical CDR3. Investigators spread the genomic DNA of each subset evenly over several immunoSEQ plates. Assay: immunoSEQ multiplex PCR; the TCRdb copy retains only in-frame clones and omits some. This sample yields around 2,000,000 clones, of which more than 85% are seen a single time; about 1.8% belongs to the top ten.

The source is a man aged 18 to 29 in good health. Some clones in this sample may be carry-over from other donors' samples. This chain joins TRBV27 and TRBJ1-3, with D possibly TRBD1 on 5 matching bases. The sample comprised naive CD8+ T cells from PBMCs. Here the CDR3 reads CASSLTGVSGNTIYF. As DNA, the CDR3 is TGTGCCAGCAGTTTAACGGGGGTCTCTGGAAACACCATATATTTT.